The 4 T cell receptor beta chains reported below all come from one sample, sequenced in a study of T cell clones after liver transplantation. Method: immunoSEQ multiplex PCR; TCRdb's copy keeps in-frame clones and lacks some. The sample carries 95,000 to 110,000 clones, around 80% recorded once. The starting material was CD4+ T cells from blood, obtained approximately 50 months after liver transplant. These receptors originate from a human patient who received a liver transplant. Some T cells here may be from the graft donor.

The rearrangement links TRBV25-1 to TRBJ2-2; D uncertain. CDR1 and CDR2 from the germline V gene are MGHDK and SYGVNS. The CDR3 runs to 13 residues. V shed 4 bases and J shed 0 bases, with 3 bases lying between them. The CDR3 nucleotides are TGTGCCAGCAGTGTAACGAACACCGGGGAGCTGTTTTTT. This encodes CASSVTNTGELFF. The variable domain in full, completed from reference TRBV25-1 and TRBJ2-2, reads EADIYQTPRYLVIGTGKKITLECSQTMGHDKMYWYQQDPGMELHLIHYSYGVNSTEKGDLSSESTVSRIRTEHFPLTLESARPSHTSQYLCASSVTNTGELFFGEGSRLTVL.

The chain employs TRBV9 and TRBJ1-1; D not certain. The germline gives CDR1 SGDLS, CDR2 YYNGEE. Trimming removed 0 bases from V and 2 bases from J, with 17 bases in between. The CDR3 runs to 17 residues. CDR3 DNA sequence: TGTGCCAGCAGCGTAGAGGTGGGATGGGGAGGAAACACTGAAGCTTTCTTT. Its protein is CASSVEVGWGGNTEAFF.

The J gene is TRBJ1-5, the V gene TRBV6-5, with no clear D. Deletions cut 2 bases from V and 0 bases from J, with 8 bases between. Germline V lookup: CDR1 MNHEY, CDR2 SVGAGI. This CDR3 is built from 15 residues. Written as DNA, the CDR3 is TGTGCCAGCAGTTACGATGGCTCTAGCAATCAGCCCCAGCATTTT. Translating it yields CASSYDGSSNQPQHF.

This rearrangement joins TRBV9 to TRBJ2-2; no firm D call. The V gene's germline CDR1 is SGDLS and CDR2 YYNGEE. This CDR3 has 13 residues. Trimming cost V 3 bases and J 4 bases, with 7 bases left between them. This chain's CDR3 is CASSAHGTGELFF. In DNA form, the CDR3 reads TGTGCCAGCAGCGCTCACGGCACCGGGGAGCTGTTTTTT. The variable domain in full, with the rest retrieved from reference TRBV9 and TRBJ2-2, is DSGVTQTPKHLITATGQRVTLRCSPRSGDLSVYWYQQSLDQGLQFLIQYYNGEERAKGNILERFSAQQFPDLHSELNLSSLELGDSALYFCASSAHGTGELFFGEGSRLTVL.